This TCR beta chain was sequenced for a study of blood T cell repertoires in COVID-19. Study background: Sites across the United States, Italy and Spain contributed samples from acute and convalescent COVID-19.

Sequencing was performed with immunoSEQ multiplex PCR; in TCRdb, only in-frame clones are kept and a portion is missing. The table shows approximately 130,000 clones, with just over 75% occurring only once. CDR3 length: 14 amino acids. Germline V gives CDR1 MDHEN, CDR2 SYDVKM. V dropped 5 bases and J dropped 6 bases, with 13 bases sitting between them. V is TRBV28 and J is TRBJ2-2; TRBD1 is a possible D gene (6 bases). The clonotype originates from a human donor in a cohort sampled during active COVID-19. The sequenced sample was peripheral blood. The CDR3, as DNA: TGTGCCAGCAGTCTCCGACAGGAAGCCGGGGAGCTGTTTTTT. Translated: CASSLRQEAGELFF.